The 8 T cell receptor beta chains presented below share a single source sample, sequenced in a study of breast tumors, draining lymph nodes, adjacent tissues. TCRdb ran MiXCR on the multiplex PCR reads and lists one entry per CDR3 protein. The repertoire holds 23,000 or so distinct CDR3 sequences, with 55% to 80% as singletons. The sample was tumor-adjacent breast tissue. The receptors shown here come from a female donor with breast cancer. Some clones in this sample may be carry-over from other donors' samples.

Ten or more counts support this clonotype. The V gene is TRBV28, the J gene TRBJ2-7; maybe TRBD2 (5 bases). The V gene's germline CDR1 is MDHEN and CDR2 SYDVKM. The length of the CDR3 is 14 residues. Trimming cost V 6 bases and J 2 bases, with 14 bases left between them. The CDR3 loop is CASSPSGVPYEQYF. The CDR3 DNA is TGTGCCAGCAGCCCAAGCGGAGTTCCCTACGAGCAGTACTTC.

There are many counts of this clonotype. The chain links TRBV25-1 to TRBJ1-1; 8 bases match TRBD1. The CDR3 length is 16 residues. Germline CDR1 MGHDK, CDR2 SYGVNS. Trimming at V came to 7 bases and at J to 0 bases, leaving 10 bases not matched to a gene. CDR3 nucleotide sequence: TGTGCCAGCACCCCGGACAGGGTAGGAGTGAACACTGAAGCTTTCTTT. As protein: CASTPDRVGVNTEAFF.

Many counts were recorded for this clonotype. Since a much larger clone is just one base distant, this may be a read error. The genes are TRBV5-1 and TRBJ2-5; 7 bases align to TRBD2. The J segment lost 7 bases and the V segment lost 2 bases, leaving 5 bases of the junction unmatched. Germline V gene data show CDR1 as SGHRS and CDR2 as YFSETQ. The CDR3 contains 13 residues. The CDR3 loop reads CASSFPGRGTQYF. The CDR3 DNA reads TGCGCCAGCAGCTTCCCAGGGAGGGGGACCCAGTACTTC.

The chain has TRBV19 and TRBJ2-3; a possible D gene is TRBD2 (6 bases). This CDR3 spans 14 amino acids. Trimming took off 2 bases at V and 5 bases at J, with 11 bases between the two ends. Germline assignment: CDR1 LNHDA and CDR2 SQIVND (reference sequence). The CDR3 nucleotides read TGTGCCAGTAGTATACAGGGAGGAAAAGATACGCAGTATTTT. Amino acids: CASSIQGGKDTQYF.

This clonotype appeared a single time. The rearrangement uses TRBV4-3 and TRBJ2-1; 11 bases are shared with TRBD2. Germline CDR1 reads LGHNA; CDR2 reads YSLEER. CDR3 length: 18 residues. V shed 1 base and J 4 bases; nucleotides not matched to a gene: 9. CDR3 DNA: TGCGCCAGCAGCCAAGCGCCGTTGACTAGCGGGATTTACAATGAGCAGTTCTTC. Encoded protein: CASSQAPLTSGIYNEQFF.

The sample holds many counts of this clonotype. The chain couples TRBV5-6 to TRBJ1-2; 7 nucleotides line up with TRBD1. Losses at the gene ends were 3 bases for V and 5 bases for J; bases not matched to a gene: 7. This CDR3 has 14 amino acids. CDR1 is SGHDT and CDR2 is YYEEEE in the germline V gene. The CDR3 DNA follows: TGTGCCAGCAGCTACGGGACAGCGCTTTATGGCTACACCTTC. Its protein is CASSYGTALYGYTF.

The CDR3 sequence: CASSTPGCSYNEQFF. The DNA for the CDR3 is TGTGCCAGCAGTACCCCAGGGTGCTCCTACAATGAGCAGTTCTTC. V usage is TRBV6-1 and J usage is TRBJ2-1, with D tentatively TRBD1 (5 bases). Trimming cost V 5 bases and J 0 bases, with 11 bases left between them. The CDR3 loop spans 15 amino acids. The V gene's germline CDR1 is MNHNS and CDR2 SASEGT.

This chain joins TRBV7-8 and TRBJ2-7; 7 bases agree with TRBD2. V lost 11 bases to trimming and J lost 6 bases; unmatched junction nucleotides: 22. The CDR3 is 16 amino acids. In germline, CDR1 is SGHVS, CDR2 FQNEAQ. CDR3 in amino acids: CAGSSPRSGITAEQYF. The CDR3 bases are TGTGCCGGTAGTTCGCCGCGCAGCGGGATTACTGCCGAGCAGTACTTC.